Detailed here is one TCR beta chain. The sample comes from a study of technical replicates of blood from a handful of donors. Assay: immunoSEQ multiplex PCR; the TCRdb copy retains only in-frame clones and omits some. Here the sample spans more than 60,000 clones, about 86% being singletons. Germline V gene sequence: CDR1 SGDLS, CDR2 YYNGEE. The V gene lost 0 bases and the J gene lost 2 bases, with 17 bases spanning the gap. This CDR3 is built from 17 residues. Sequencing input: PBMCs. The chain employs TRBV9 and TRBJ1-1; D gene ambiguous. The TCR sequence derives from a human donor in good health. Some clones in this sample may be carry-over from other donors' samples. CDR3 sequence: CASSVGSMWGENTEAFF. CDR3 DNA: TGTGCCAGCAGCGTAGGGTCCATGTGGGGAGAAAACACTGAAGCTTTCTTT. The full variable domain, completed using reference TRBV9 and TRBJ1-1, is DSGVTQTPKHLITATGQRVTLRCSPRSGDLSVYWYQQSLDQGLQFLIQYYNGEERAKGNILERFSAQQFPDLHSELNLSSLELGDSALYFCASSVGSMWGENTEAFFGQGTRLTVV.